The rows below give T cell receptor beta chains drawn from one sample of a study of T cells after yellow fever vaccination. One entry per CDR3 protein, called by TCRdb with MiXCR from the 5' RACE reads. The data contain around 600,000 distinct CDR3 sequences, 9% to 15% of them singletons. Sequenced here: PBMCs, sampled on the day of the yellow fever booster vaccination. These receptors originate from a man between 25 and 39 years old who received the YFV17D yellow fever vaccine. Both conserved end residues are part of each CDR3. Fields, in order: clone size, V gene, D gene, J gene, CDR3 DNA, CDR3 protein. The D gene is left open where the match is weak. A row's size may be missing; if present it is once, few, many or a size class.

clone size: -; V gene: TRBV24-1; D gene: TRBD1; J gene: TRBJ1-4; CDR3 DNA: TGTGCCACCAGTGTCTGGACAGGGGCAGGTGAAAAACTGTTTTTT; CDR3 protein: CATSVWTGAGEKLFF
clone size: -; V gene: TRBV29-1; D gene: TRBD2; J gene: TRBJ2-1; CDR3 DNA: TGCACCGCCGTCATGGGGAGGGGCAATGAGCAGCTCTTC; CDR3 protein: CTAVMGRGNEQLF
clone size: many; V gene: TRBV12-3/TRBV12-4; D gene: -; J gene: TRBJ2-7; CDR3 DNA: TGTGCCAGCAGGCGAGAAGCTACGTCCTACGAGCAGTACTTC; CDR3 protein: CASRREATSYEQYF
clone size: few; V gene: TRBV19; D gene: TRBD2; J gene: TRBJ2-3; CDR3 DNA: TGTGCCAGTAGTATAGCGGGAGGGCTCGCAGATACGCAGTATTTT; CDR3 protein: CASSIAGGLADTQYF
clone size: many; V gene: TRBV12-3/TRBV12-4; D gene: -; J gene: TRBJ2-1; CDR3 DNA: TGTGCCAGCTCAACGAGCGGTACCTACAATGAGCAGTTCTTC; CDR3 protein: CASSTSGTYNEQFF
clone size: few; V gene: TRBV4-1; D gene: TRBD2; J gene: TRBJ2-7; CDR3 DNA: TGCGCCAGCAGCCAGACCGGGACTAGCGCCTCCTACGAGCAGTACTTC; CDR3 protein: CASSQTGTSASYEQYF
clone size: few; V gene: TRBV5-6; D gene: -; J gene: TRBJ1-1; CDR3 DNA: TGTGCCAGCAGTTATTACAGGGAGAACACTGAAGCTTTCTTT; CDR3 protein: CASSYYRENTEAFF
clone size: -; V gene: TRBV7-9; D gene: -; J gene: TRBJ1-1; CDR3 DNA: TGTGCCAGCAGCTTAGTCGACCCATGGCCTTTCTTT; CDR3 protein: CASSLVDPWPFF
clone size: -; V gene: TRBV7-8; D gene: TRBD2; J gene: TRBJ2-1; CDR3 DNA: TGTGCCAGCAGCCGTAGCGGGAGGGCCTGGAATGAGCAGTTCTTC; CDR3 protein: CASSRSGRAWNEQFF
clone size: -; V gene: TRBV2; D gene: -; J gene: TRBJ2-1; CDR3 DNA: TGTGCCAGCCGAGAACAGGAGGTCGGCGAGCAGTTCTTC; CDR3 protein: CASREQEVGEQFF
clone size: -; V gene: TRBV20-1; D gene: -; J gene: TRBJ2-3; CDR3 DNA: TGCAGTGCTAGATCATTCGGCGGGTCGACAGATACGCAGTATTTT; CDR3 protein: CSARSFGGSTDTQYF
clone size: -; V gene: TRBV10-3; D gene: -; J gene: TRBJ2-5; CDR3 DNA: TGTGCCATCAGTGAGGGAGGGGACGAGATATGGACCCAGTACTTC; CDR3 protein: CAISEGGDEIWTQYF
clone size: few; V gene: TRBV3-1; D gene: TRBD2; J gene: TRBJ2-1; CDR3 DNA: TGTGCCAGCAGCCCGACTAGCGGGAGGGATAGTGAGCAGTTCTTC; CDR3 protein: CASSPTSGRDSEQFF
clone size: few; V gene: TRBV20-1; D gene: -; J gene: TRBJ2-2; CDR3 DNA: TGCAGTGCTAGAGCCACGGGGTCCGGGGAGCTGTTTTTT; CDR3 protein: CSARATGSGELFF
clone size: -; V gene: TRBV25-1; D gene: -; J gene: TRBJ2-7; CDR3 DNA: TGTGCCAGCAGTGAGCCCGCAAGGGGCGGGGACCGCCTCTACGAGCAGTACTTC; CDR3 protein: CASSEPARGGDRLYEQYF
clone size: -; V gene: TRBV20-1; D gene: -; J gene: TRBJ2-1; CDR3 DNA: TGCAGTGCTAGAGATTTGGGGGAGTGGGGTAATGAGCAGTTCTTC; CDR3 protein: CSARDLGEWGNEQFF
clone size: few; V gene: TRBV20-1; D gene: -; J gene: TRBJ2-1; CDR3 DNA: TGCAGCGGCGGGTCCCCCCGGTCCTACAATGAGCAGTTCTTC; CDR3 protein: CSGGSPRSYNEQFF
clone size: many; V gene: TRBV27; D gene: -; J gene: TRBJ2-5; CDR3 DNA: TGTGCCAGCAGTTCCACATTCCAAGAGACCCAGTACTTC; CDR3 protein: CASSSTFQETQYF
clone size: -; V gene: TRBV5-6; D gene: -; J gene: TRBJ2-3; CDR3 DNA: TGTGCCAGCAGCTTTTCGAACACAGATACGCAGTATTTT; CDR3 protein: CASSFSNTDTQYF
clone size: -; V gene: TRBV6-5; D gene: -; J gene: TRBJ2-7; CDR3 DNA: TGTGCCAGCAGATATTCCGACAATGAGCAGTACTTC; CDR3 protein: CASRYSDNEQYF
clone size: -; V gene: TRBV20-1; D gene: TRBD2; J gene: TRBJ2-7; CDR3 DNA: TGCAGTGCTTTCCTAGCGGGAGATATCTACGAGCAGTACTTC; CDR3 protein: CSAFLAGDIYEQYF
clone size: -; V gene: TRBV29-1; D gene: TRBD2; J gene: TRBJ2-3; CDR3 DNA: TGCAGCGTTGAGGGGACTAGCGCCACAGATACGCAGTATTTT; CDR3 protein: CSVEGTSATDTQYF
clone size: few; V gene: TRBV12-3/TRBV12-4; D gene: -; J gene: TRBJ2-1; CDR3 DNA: TGTGCCAGCAGTTCCCTAGTGTATGAGCAGTTCTTC; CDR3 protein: CASSSLVYEQFF
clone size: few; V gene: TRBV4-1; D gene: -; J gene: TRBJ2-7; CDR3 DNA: TGCGCCAGCAGCCAAGATAGGGACTCCTACGAGCAGTACTTC; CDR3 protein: CASSQDRDSYEQYF
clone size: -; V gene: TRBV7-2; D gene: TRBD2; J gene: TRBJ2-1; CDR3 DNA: TGTGCCAGCAGCTTCGGACTAGCTGGTGAGCAGTTCTTC; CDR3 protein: CASSFGLAGEQFF
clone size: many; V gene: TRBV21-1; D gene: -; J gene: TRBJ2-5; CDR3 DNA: TGTGCCAGCAGCAAAGAGACCCAGTACTTC; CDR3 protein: CASSKETQYF
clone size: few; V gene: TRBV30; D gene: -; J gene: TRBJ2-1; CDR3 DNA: TGTGCCTGGAGTAGACCGGGGGTTAGCGGCTACTACAATGAGCAGTTCTTC; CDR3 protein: CAWSRPGVSGYYNEQFF
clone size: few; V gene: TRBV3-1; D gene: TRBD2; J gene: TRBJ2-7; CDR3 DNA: TGTGCCAGCAGCCTATTGTCCTCTAGCGGAATCTCCTACGAGCAGTACTTC; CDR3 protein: CASSLLSSSGISYEQYF
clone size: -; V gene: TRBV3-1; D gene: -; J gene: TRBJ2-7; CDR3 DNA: TGTGCCAGCAGCCAAGAGGTAGGTCAGGTTGCCTACGAGCAGTACTTC; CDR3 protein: CASSQEVGQVAYEQYF
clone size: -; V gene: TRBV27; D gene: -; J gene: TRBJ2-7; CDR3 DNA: TGTGCCAGCAGTTTATCCAATTACTACGAGCAGTACTTC; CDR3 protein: CASSLSNYYEQYF
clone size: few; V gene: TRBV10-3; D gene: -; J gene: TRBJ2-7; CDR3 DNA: TGTGCCATCAGTGAGCCTGGCCAGGGTTTCTACGAGCAGTACTTC; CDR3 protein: CAISEPGQGFYEQYF
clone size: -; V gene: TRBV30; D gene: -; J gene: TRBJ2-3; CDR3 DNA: TGTGCCTGGACCGCCGCCGATACGCAGTATTTT; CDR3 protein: CAWTAADTQYF
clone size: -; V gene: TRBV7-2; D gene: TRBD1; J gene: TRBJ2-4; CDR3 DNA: TGTGCCAGCAGCCCGAGGGGACAGGGGAACATTCAGTACTTC; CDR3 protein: CASSPRGQGNIQYF
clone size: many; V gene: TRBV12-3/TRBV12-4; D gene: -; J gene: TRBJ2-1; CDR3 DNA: TGTGCCAGCAGTCCCGGGACTCGTAACAATGAGCAGTTCTTC; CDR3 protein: CASSPGTRNNEQFF
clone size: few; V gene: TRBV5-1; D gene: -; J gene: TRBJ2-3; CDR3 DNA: TGCGCCAGCAGCTGGAGTGCGACTAATACGCAGTATTTT; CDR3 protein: CASSWSATNTQYF
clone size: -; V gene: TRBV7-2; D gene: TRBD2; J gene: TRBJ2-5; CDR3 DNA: TGTGCCAGCAGCCCTACAGCGGGGCGGGAGACCCAGTACTTC; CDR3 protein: CASSPTAGRETQYF
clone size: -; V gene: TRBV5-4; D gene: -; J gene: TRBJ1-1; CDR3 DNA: TGTGCCAGCAGCATCGATCCCTTCTCGTCGACTGAAGCTTTCTTT; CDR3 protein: CASSIDPFSSTEAFF
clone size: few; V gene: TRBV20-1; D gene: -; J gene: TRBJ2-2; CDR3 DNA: TGCAGTGCTCTACGAGGGGTCGCCGGGGAGCTGTTTTTT; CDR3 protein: CSALRGVAGELFF
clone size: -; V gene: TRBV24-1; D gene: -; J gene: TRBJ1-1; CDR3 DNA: TGTGCCACCAGTGATTTCAAATCTACTGAAGCTTTCTTT; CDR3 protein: CATSDFKSTEAFF
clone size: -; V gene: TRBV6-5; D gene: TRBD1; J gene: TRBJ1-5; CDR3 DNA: TGTGCCAGCAGTTCCCTCGGACAGGGTAGTCAGCCCCAGCATTTT; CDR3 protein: CASSSLGQGSQPQHF
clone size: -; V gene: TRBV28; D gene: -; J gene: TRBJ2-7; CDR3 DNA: TGTGCCAGCAGTATCACCGCCAGGGTTCAGCCTCGAGAGCAGTACTTC; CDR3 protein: CASSITARVQPREQYF
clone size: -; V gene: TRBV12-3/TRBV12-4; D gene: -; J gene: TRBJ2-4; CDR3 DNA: TGTGCCAGCAGTTTAAGGGTGCCACTAGCCAAAAACATTCAGTACTTC; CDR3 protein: CASSLRVPLAKNIQYF
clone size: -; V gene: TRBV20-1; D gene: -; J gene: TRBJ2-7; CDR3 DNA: TGCAGTGCTAGCCTCTCTCCTCCCCCCTACGAGCAGTACTTC; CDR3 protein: CSASLSPPPYEQYF
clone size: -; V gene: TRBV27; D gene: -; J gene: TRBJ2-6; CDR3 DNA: TGTGCCAGCAGCCTGGAGCCCAGATTCTCTGGGGCCAACGTCCTGACTTTC; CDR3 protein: CASSLEPRFSGANVLTF
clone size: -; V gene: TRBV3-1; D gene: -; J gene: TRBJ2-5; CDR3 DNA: TGTGCCAGCAGCCAAGATGTGGGAGAGACCCAGTACTTC; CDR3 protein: CASSQDVGETQYF
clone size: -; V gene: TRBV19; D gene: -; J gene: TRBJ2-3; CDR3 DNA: TGTGCCAGTAGTATTAGGCAAGATACGCAGTATTTT; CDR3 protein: CASSIRQDTQYF
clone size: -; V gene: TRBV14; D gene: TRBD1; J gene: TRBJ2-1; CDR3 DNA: TGTACCAGCAGCCAAGCGAGGGGACAGGGGAGGAGTGAGCAGTTCTTC; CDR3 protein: CTSSQARGQGRSEQFF
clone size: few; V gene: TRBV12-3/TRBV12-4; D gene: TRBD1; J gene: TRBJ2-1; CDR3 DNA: TGTGCCAGCAGTTTAAGCAGGGGGTACAATGAGCAGTTCTTC; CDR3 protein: CASSLSRGYNEQFF
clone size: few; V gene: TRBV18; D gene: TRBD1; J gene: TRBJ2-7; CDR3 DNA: TGTGCCAGCTCACAAACGACAGGGTACGAGCAGTACTTC; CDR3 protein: CASSQTTGYEQYF
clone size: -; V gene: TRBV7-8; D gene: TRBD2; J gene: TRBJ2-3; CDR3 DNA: TGTGCCAGCAGCGGCAGGACTAGCGGCAGCACAGATACGCAGTATTTT; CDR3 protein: CASSGRTSGSTDTQYF
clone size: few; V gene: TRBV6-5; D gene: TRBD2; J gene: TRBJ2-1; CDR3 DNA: TGTGCCAGCAGTTACGTAGCTAGCGGGATCTACAATGAGCAGTTCTTC; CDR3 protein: CASSYVASGIYNEQFF
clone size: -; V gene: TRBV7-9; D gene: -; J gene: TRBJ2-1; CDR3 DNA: TGTGCCAGCAAAGCTAGCCACAATGAGCAGTTCTTC; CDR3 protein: CASKASHNEQFF